These 4 T cell receptor beta chains originate from one sample sequenced in a study of shared clonotypes between healthy human individuals. Assay: immunoSEQ multiplex PCR; the TCRdb copy retains only in-frame clones and omits some. The data show roughly 2,300,000 clones, with under 95% seen just once and around 0.4% held by the top ten. The sample taken for sequencing was naive CD4+ T cells from PBMCs. Subset defined: CD45RA+ positively selected. Receptors were obtained from a man younger than 35 in good health. Some clones in this sample may be carry-over from other donors' samples.

This clone was recorded once. The chain links TRBV6-5 to TRBJ2-3; 7 nucleotides agree with TRBD1. V trimming: 8 bases; J trimming: 4 bases; junction bases outside the gene matches: 12. In germline, CDR1 is MNHEY, CDR2 SVGAGI. CDR3 size: 15 residues. CDR3 nucleotides: TGTGCCAGCCAAAAGCTGGGGACAGAACCAGATACGCAGTATTTT. This codes for CASQKLGTEPDTQYF.

J is TRBJ1-1 and V is TRBV6-5, with 7 bases fitting TRBD1. J was trimmed by 5 bases and V by 4 bases; bases with no gene match: 7. The CDR3 runs 14 residues. Germline assignment: CDR1 MNHEY and CDR2 SVGAGI. The CDR3 coding sequence is TGTGCCAGCAGTTCGGGACAGAGACGGACTGAAGCTTTCTTT. Its protein product is CASSSGQRRTEAFF.

The chain joins TRBV6-1 to TRBJ2-1; no definite D call. Germline assignment: CDR1 MNHNS and CDR2 SASEGT. The CDR3 is 15 residues long. Trimming pared 6 bases from V and 0 bases from J, leaving 12 bases between. The CDR3 DNA sequence: TGTGCCAGCAGGGAAATGGCCGGCTCCTACAATGAGCAGTTCTTC. Amino acids: CASREMAGSYNEQFF.

The CDR3 spells CASSSGTGVRGANVLTF. The DNA of the CDR3 is TGTGCCAGCAGTTCCGGGACAGGGGTCCGTGGGGCCAACGTCCTGACTTTC. The chain recombines TRBV28 with TRBJ2-6, with 10 bases lining up with TRBD1. V lost 4 bases to trimming and J lost 3 bases; unmatched junction nucleotides: 6. The CDR3 runs to 17 residues. Germline V CDR1 and CDR2: MDHEN, SYDVKM.